Each of the 20 T cell receptor beta chains below was sequenced from the same sample in a study of T cells after yellow fever vaccination. TCRdb independently ran MiXCR on the 5' RACE reads; one entry per CDR3 protein. The table lists about 340,000 distinct CDR3 sequences, about 12% of them singletons. This material consisted of CD4+ T cells sorted from PBMCs, taken 15 days after the yellow fever booster vaccination. These receptors came from a man aged 18-30 years who received the YFV17D yellow fever vaccine.

The rearrangement joins TRBV5-1 to TRBJ2-1, with D unresolved. V lost 0 bases and J 5 bases, leaving 6 bases between the germline ends. This CDR3 spans 13 amino acids. Looked up from germline, CDR1 is SGHRS and CDR2 is YFSETQ. The CDR3, as DNA: TGCGCCAGCAGCTTGGAGGTCCACAATGAGCAGTTCTTC. Encoded protein: CASSLEVHNEQFF.

There are a few counts of this clonotype. The chain recombines TRBV3-1 with TRBJ2-7, with 8 bases identical to TRBD1. Germline lookup yields CDR1 LGHDT and CDR2 YNNKEL (reference sequence). Trimming took 1 base from V and 3 from J; bases not matched to a gene: 5. This CDR3 is 15 amino acids long. CDR3 DNA sequence: TGTGCCAGCAGCCAAGGCCCCACAGGGGGCTACGAGCAGTACTTC. This sequence encodes CASSQGPTGGYEQYF.

This clonotype has a handful of counts. The chain combines TRBV2 with TRBJ1-2; TRBD1 might be the D (6 bases). The CDR3 sequence is 12 residues long. The V and J ends lost 10 bases and 6 bases respectively, with 15 bases between them. The germline CDR1 and CDR2 sequences are SNHLY and FYNNEI. The CDR3, as DNA: TGTGCCACCCGTATACAGGGACATGGCTACACCTTC. Amino acid sequence: CATRIQGHGYTF.

The V gene is TRBV28, the J gene TRBJ1-1; D remains unclear. Germline CDR1 MDHEN, CDR2 SYDVKM. The V and J ends lost 3 bases and 1 base respectively, with 12 bases between them. The CDR3 loop spans 15 amino acids. The CDR3: CASSFRGFQNTEAFF. CDR3 DNA: TGTGCCAGCAGTTTCCGAGGTTTTCAGAACACTGAAGCTTTCTTT.

This clonotype was observed at least ten times. The chain joins TRBV20-1 to TRBJ2-5, with 7 bases aligning to TRBD2. V lost 5 bases, J lost 5 bases, and 5 bases stayed unmatched. The CDR3 runs to 12 residues. The germline gives CDR1 DFQATT, CDR2 SNEGSKA (reference sequence). For the CDR3, the DNA is TGCAGTGCTTTGGGGGGGTGGGAGACCCAGTACTTC. Translating gives CSALGGWETQYF.

The rearrangement joins TRBV12-3 or TRBV12-4 to TRBJ1-5; D is possibly TRBD1 (6 bases). The V end lost 2 bases, the J end lost 3 bases, and 11 bases lay between the germline ends. The CDR3 length is 15 residues. CDR3 nucleotide sequence: TGTGCCAGCAGTTTATCAGGGGTTGTCAATCAGCCCCAGCATTTT. This sequence encodes CASSLSGVVNQPQHF.

The rearrangement links TRBV24-1 to TRBJ1-2; TRBD1 might be the D (6 bases). Trimming took 9 bases from V and 3 from J, leaving 13 bases between them. This CDR3 spans 13 amino acids. Germline assignment: CDR1 KGHDR and CDR2 SFDVKD. This CDR3 reads CATGARGDYGYTF. Written as DNA, the CDR3 is TGTGCCACCGGGGCGAGGGGGGACTATGGCTACACCTTC.

V is TRBV5-6 and J is TRBJ2-1; D remains ambiguous. Germline CDR1 and CDR2: SGHDT and YYEEEE. Trimming shortened V by 1 base and J by 9 bases, and 8 bases separated the two germline ends. The CDR3 spans 12 residues. The DNA of the CDR3 is TGTGCCAGCAGCTTGCAGCAAGGTGAGCAGTTCTTC. This gives the protein CASSLQQGEQFF.

In this sample, this clonotype turned up many times. The chain recombines TRBV4-2 with TRBJ2-5; D gene uncertain. Trimming cost V 0 bases and J 4 bases, with 3 bases left between them. Germline V gene lookup returns CDR1 LGHNA and CDR2 YNFKEQ. This CDR3 has 12 residues. CDR3 protein: CASSQERETQYF. In nucleotides, the CDR3 is TGTGCCAGCAGCCAAGAGAGAGAGACCCAGTACTTC.

The V gene is TRBV2, the J gene TRBJ1-6; D is possibly TRBD1 (5 bases). The germline CDR1 and CDR2 sequences are SNHLY and FYNNEI. Trimming removed 8 bases at V and 8 bases at J, with 16 bases between. The CDR3 covers 14 residues. CDR3: CASGMTEGDSPLHF. The CDR3 nucleotides read TGTGCCAGCGGGATGACAGAAGGGGATTCACCCCTCCACTTT.

The V call is TRBV3-1, the J call TRBJ2-3; the match to TRBD2 covers 9 bases. The CDR3 totals 16 residues. Germline V gene sequence: CDR1 LGHDT, CDR2 YNNKEL (reference sequence). With V trimmed by 6 bases and J by 0 bases, 7 bases remained unmatched. The CDR3 nucleotides read TGTGCCAGCAGTGTTAGACTAGCGGCCAGCACAGATACGCAGTATTTT. This codes for CASSVRLAASTDTQYF.

CDR3 sequence (DNA): TGTGCCAGCAGCTTATATTGGGGAGACAGCACTGAAGCTTTCTTT. Residues: CASSLYWGDSTEAFF. J is TRBJ1-1 and V is TRBV7-2, with D possibly matching TRBD1 (5 bases). Germline loops: CDR1 SGHTA, CDR2 FQGNSA. This CDR3 comprises 15 residues. Trimming shortened V by 2 bases and J by 4 bases, and 14 bases separated the two germline ends. Full variable domain (outside the CDR3, taken from reference TRBV7-2 and TRBJ1-1): GAGVSQSPSNKVTEKGKDVELRCDPISGHTALYWYRQSLGQGLEFLIYFQGNSAPDKSGLPSDRFSAERTGGSVSTLTIQRTQQEDSAVYLCASSLYWGDSTEAFFGQGTRLTVV.

This clonotype was recorded a few times. The chain uses TRBV20-1 and TRBJ2-1, with 8 bases that match TRBD2. The CDR3 is 13 residues long. Germline trimming cut 2 bases from V and 8 bases from J; bases unmatched to any gene: 5. The germline gives CDR1 DFQATT, CDR2 SNEGSKA (reference sequence). The CDR3 here is CSARSGLADEQFF. The CDR3 region has the DNA TGCAGTGCTAGATCCGGACTAGCCGATGAGCAGTTCTTC.

V and J are TRBV12-3 or TRBV12-4 and TRBJ1-5, with D possibly matching TRBD1 (6 bases). Trimming left V 5 bases short and J 0 bases short, with 11 bases between. There are 15 residues in the CDR3. The CDR3 DNA is TGTGCCAGCAGTCAGACAGGAGATAGCAATCAGCCCCAGCATTTT. Amino acids: CASSQTGDSNQPQHF.

This clonotype was seen a handful of times. V gene TRBV2 combines with J gene TRBJ2-1; D possibly corresponds to TRBD2 (6 bases). Germline loops: CDR1 SNHLY, CDR2 FYNNEI. The CDR3 is made up of 13 amino acids. Trimming removed 2 bases from V and 6 bases from J, with 8 bases in between. CDR3 coding DNA: TGTGCCAGCAGTGAACGCGGGGTCAATGAGCAGTTCTTC. Residues: CASSERGVNEQFF.

This clonotype was picked up a small number of times. The J gene is TRBJ2-5, the V gene TRBV15, with TRBD1 matching over 7 bases. Trimming removed 8 bases from V and 4 bases from J; junction bases left unmatched: 13. CDR1 is LNHNV, CDR2 YYDKDF, per germline (reference sequence). This CDR3 is 15 amino acids long. The CDR3 bases are TGTGCCACCGATGGGGGACAGCCGGGGAGAGAGACCCAGTACTTC. This encodes CATDGGQPGRETQYF.

V and J are TRBV29-1 and TRBJ2-7, with 8 bases aligning to TRBD1. Germline V gives CDR1 SQVTM, CDR2 ANQGSEA. V gave up 4 bases and J gave up 6 bases; unmatched junction bases: 8. The CDR3 is made up of 13 amino acids. The CDR3 is CSVVGQGLGEQYF. The CDR3 DNA reads as TGCAGCGTTGTTGGACAGGGTCTCGGCGAGCAGTACTTC.

This clonotype was found a few times. V usage is TRBV14 and J usage is TRBJ2-2, with D tentatively TRBD2 (6 bases). V lost 4 bases and J 0 bases, leaving 12 bases between the germline ends. Germline loops: CDR1 SGHDN, CDR2 FVKESK. The CDR3 is 16 residues long. CDR3 nucleotides: TGTGCCAGCAGCCCGTGGACTATCGCGAACACCGGGGAGCTGTTTTTT. Residues: CASSPWTIANTGELFF.

The J gene is TRBJ1-1, the V gene TRBV10-2; D is possibly TRBD1 (5 bases). The CDR3 length is 14 residues. Germline-derived CDR1 and CDR2 are WSHSY and SAAADI. Trimming removed 7 bases from V and 3 bases from J, with 15 bases in between. The DNA for the CDR3 is TGCGCCAGCATGAACCTGGGGCCGGACACTGAAGCTTTCTTT. Protein: CASMNLGPDTEAFF.

This clonotype was found a few times. The chain joins TRBV5-1 to TRBJ2-7; 9 nucleotides match TRBD1. The germline CDR1 and CDR2 sequences are SGHRS and YFSETQ. With 4 bases clipped from V and 3 bases from J, the junction kept 5 bases outside the gene matches. This CDR3 spans 14 amino acids. CDR3 in DNA: TGCGCCAGCAGCCTGACAGGGGGGGACTACGAGCAGTACTTC. It yields the protein CASSLTGGDYEQYF.